Included here is one T cell receptor beta chain sequence, with context. Its matching antigen is unknown. Sequenced by immunoSEQ multiplex PCR; TCRdb stores in-frame clones only, minus some. This table holds 300,000 to 400,000 clones, about 93% found once. This CDR3 is built from 11 residues. V was clipped by 7 bases and J by 4 bases, with 5 bases between them. Germline V CDR1 and CDR2: MNHEY, SVGAGI. These data are taken from a study of brain T cells in children with intractable seizures. General study findings and limits: Patients' HCMV serostatus was unknown; virus specificity rests on CDR3 similarity alone. Pre- and post-surgery blood differed in depth, so pre-surgery absences may be undersampling.

The time point was: blood from clinic visit 5 months post-surgery; TSC patient then seizure free. Only cases whose brain tissue showed the highest T cell transcript signatures were sequenced. Before surgery, patients took at least one anti-epileptic drug. V is TRBV6-5 and J is TRBJ2-1, with D uncertain. Sequencing used peripheral blood, obtained about 5 months after surgery. The TCR sequence derives from a boy under two years old with tuberous sclerosis and intractable seizures. CDR3 sequence (DNA): TGTGCCAGCAATCAGTACAATGAGCAGTTCTTC. Amino acid sequence: CASNQYNEQFF.